The source of this TCR beta chain is a study of T cells expressing NK-cell markers. Overall study: Investigators obtained TCR beta repertoires from sorted CD3+CD56+NKG2C+, CD3+CD56+NKG2C- and CD3+CD56-NKG2C+ T cells.

Study findings and constraints: The study found dominant NKG2C+ clonotypes at roughly 1.0-7.5% of CD8+ T cells in six donors. HCMV specificity of the expanded NKG2C+ T cell clones stayed unclear.

Germline CDR1 reads GTSNPN; CDR2 reads SVGIG (reference sequence). This CDR3 comprises 11 residues. TCRdb reprocessed the 5' RACE reads; each CDR3 protein has one entry and no DNA is given. In total, the table holds 300,000 to 500,000 distinct CDR3 sequences. Turning to this clonotype: Its antigen is unidentified.

The source is a woman aged 45-65 years in good health. This chain joins TRBV30 and TRBJ1-2; TCRdb calls TRBD1, which cannot be checked without DNA. Sequencing input: blood T cells: a sorted CD56 or NKG2C T cell subset, CD4+ or CD8+ T cells, or bulk PBMC T cells (not recorded which). The CDR3 loop is CAGQGFYGYTF.